This TCR beta chain was retrieved from a study of T cell responses to AZD1222 COVID-19 vaccine. Repertoires were generated with immunoSEQ multiplex PCR, while TCRdb's copy carries only in-frame clones and drops some. The sample carries approximately 180,000 clones, 90% to 95% recorded once. This CDR3 contains 13 residues. Losses at the gene ends were 3 bases for V and 5 bases for J; bases not matched to a gene: 2. The genes are TRBV12-3 or TRBV12-4 and TRBJ1-2; TRBD1 agrees at 8 bases. Sequencing used peripheral blood, obtained on day 0 of AZD1222 vaccination. The sequence derives from an adult in good health. The CDR3 bases are TGTGCCAGCAGTTTGACAGGGGAATATGGCTACACCTTC. Residues: CASSLTGEYGYTF.